This passage covers 30 T cell receptor beta chains from one sample sequenced in a study of blood T cells in healthy people across ages. The use of a sample-barcoded 5' primer and a J-beta primer mix characterized a second PCR of roughly 6 to 11 cycles. TCRdb processed the 5' RACE reads anew with MiXCR; each CDR3 protein has one entry. Found here are a few hundred thousand distinct CDR3 sequences, 25% to 30% of them singletons; the top ten hold 18%. The sample taken for sequencing was blood. Receptor source: a woman in her 70s in good health.

The V call is TRBV6-6, the J call TRBJ2-4, with TRBD2 matching 13 bases. This CDR3 has 13 residues. In germline, CDR1 is MNHNY, CDR2 SVGAGI (reference sequence). Trimming at V came to 5 bases and at J to 15 bases, leaving 7 bases not matched to a gene. The CDR3 coding sequence is TGTGCCAGCAGTCCCACTAGCGGGGGGGCCGGGTACTTC. Protein: CASSPTSGGAGYF.

The CDR3 sequence is CASSLYGQPYNEKLFF. CDR3 sequence (DNA): TGTGCCAGCAGCTTATACGGGCAGCCGTATAATGAAAAACTGTTTTTT. The rearrangement joins TRBV9 to TRBJ1-4; no clear D. CDR1 and CDR2 from the germline V gene are SGDLS and YYNGEE. The V end was cut by 4 bases, the J end by 4 bases, with 17 bases between. The CDR3 totals 16 residues.

This clonotype was observed at least ten times. The chain links TRBV7-2 to TRBJ2-3; the D call may be TRBD1 or TRBD2 (5 bases each). The CDR3 sequence is 13 residues long. Germline V gene data show CDR1 as SGHTA and CDR2 as FQGNSA. V was trimmed by 5 bases and J by 4 bases, leaving 10 bases between them. The CDR3 coding sequence is TGTGCCAGCAGCACGGTGGGGGCAGATACGCAGTATTTT. Residues: CASSTVGADTQYF.

The J gene is TRBJ2-7, the V gene TRBV6-2 or TRBV6-3; 12 bases fit TRBD2. CDR3 length: 16 residues. The junction had 8 bases not matched to a gene; V was cut back by 6 bases and J by 2 bases. Germline V lookup: CDR1 MNHEY, CDR2 SVGEGT. Here the CDR3 DNA reads TGTGCCAGCAGAGGGGTGACTAGCGGGGGAACCTACGAGCAGTACTTC. Translating gives CASRGVTSGGTYEQYF.

This clonotype was detected a few times. V and J are TRBV20-1 and TRBJ2-5; D remains unclear. V lost 5 bases, J lost 6 bases, and 19 bases lay in between. The CDR3 spans 14 residues. Per germline, CDR1 DFQATT and CDR2 SNEGSKA (reference sequence). The CDR3 protein is CSAPNIRNKQTQYF. CDR3 DNA: TGCAGTGCTCCGAACATACGGAATAAACAGACCCAGTACTTC.

This clonotype was observed a handful of times. The chain's CDR3 is CASSPRTGVTGELFF. DNA of the CDR3: TGTGCCAGCAGCCCCCGGACAGGGGTCACCGGGGAGCTGTTTTTT. V and J are TRBV7-8 and TRBJ2-2; 9 nucleotides agree with TRBD1. Germline trimming cut 5 bases from V and 4 bases from J; bases unmatched to any gene: 5. This CDR3 spans 15 amino acids. Germline V CDR1 and CDR2: SGHVS, FQNEAQ.

Worth noting for this clonotype: It may be a read error: a sequence one base away is much more abundant. The V call is TRBV9, the J call TRBJ2-2; TRBD2 matches at 15 bases. Germline V gives CDR1 SGDLS, CDR2 YYNGEE. CDR3 size: 17 residues. The CDR3 sequence: CAGSVPGLAGGFGELFF. CDR3 sequence (DNA): TGTGCCGGCAGCGTCCCGGGACTAGCGGGAGGTTTTGGAGAGCTGTTTTTT.

The rearrangement links TRBV27 to TRBJ1-4; 9 positions agree with TRBD1. The CDR3 contains 16 residues. After removal of 6 bases from V and 0 bases from J, the junction contained 5 bases not matched to a gene. Germline-derived CDR1 and CDR2 are MNHEY and SMNVEV (reference sequence). CDR3: CASRDRGGATNEKLFF. In DNA form, the CDR3 reads TGTGCCAGCAGGGACAGGGGAGGGGCAACTAATGAAAAACTGTTTTTT.

The chain's CDR3 is CASSLLVVDTQYF. The CDR3 DNA reads as TGTGCCAGCAGCTTATTGGTAGTAGATACGCAGTATTTT. This rearrangement joins TRBV7-6 to TRBJ2-3; D is ambiguous. Trimming removed 2 bases from V and 5 bases from J, with 8 bases in between. Germline assignment: CDR1 SGHVS and CDR2 FNYEAQ. The CDR3 runs 13 residues.

This clonotype has more than one count but fewer than ten. The rearrangement links TRBV29-1 to TRBJ1-5; 7 bases align to TRBD1. This CDR3 is built from 14 residues. Germline V lookup: CDR1 SQVTM, CDR2 ANQGSEA. The trim removed 6 bases at V and 2 bases at J, leaving 7 bases unmatched. CDR3 DNA: TGCAGCGTGACTATAGGGGGCGGCAATCAGCCCCAGCATTTT. It translates to CSVTIGGGNQPQHF.

The V gene is TRBV9, the J gene TRBJ2-1; D is tentatively TRBD1 or TRBD2 (5 bases each). The V end was cut by 2 bases, the J end by 5 bases, with 17 bases between. The CDR3 loop spans 16 amino acids. Looked up from germline, CDR1 is SGDLS and CDR2 is YYNGEE. The DNA for the CDR3 is TGTGCCAGCAGCGTCAGTCCGGGACCTCCGGACAATGAGCAGTTCTTC. Translating it yields CASSVSPGPPDNEQFF.

This clonotype was seen only a few times. A much larger clone differs by one base, so this may be a read error. The rearrangement joins TRBV20-1 to TRBJ2-4; D is perhaps TRBD2 (5 bases). Germline assignment: CDR1 DFQATT and CDR2 SNEGSKA (reference sequence). The CDR3 totals 15 residues. This CDR3 is CSASIVHLAKSIQYF. The CDR3 bases are TGCAGTGCTAGTATTGTACACCTAGCCAAAAGCATTCAGTACTTC.

The CDR3 DNA reads as TGTGCCAGCAGCCCCGTGAGGGGAATTCAAGAGACCCAGTACTTC. As protein: CASSPVRGIQETQYF. This chain joins TRBV7-2 and TRBJ2-5; D is possibly TRBD1 or TRBD2 (5 bases each). Germline V gene sequence: CDR1 SGHTA, CDR2 FQGNSA. The CDR3 is made up of 15 amino acids. V was trimmed by 5 bases and J by 2 bases, leaving 15 bases between them. Combining the CDR3 with reference TRBV7-2 and TRBJ2-5 gives the whole variable domain GAGVSQSPSNKVTEKGKDVELRCDPISGHTALYWYRQSLGQGLEFLIYFQGNSAPDKSGLPSDRFSAERTGGSVSTLTIQRTQQEDSAVYLCASSPVRGIQETQYFGPGTRLLVL.

This clonotype came up a few times. The V and J genes are TRBV6-2 or TRBV6-3 and TRBJ2-5, with D possibly TRBD2 on 6 matching bases. Germline-derived CDR1 and CDR2 are MNHEY and SVGEGT. CDR3 length equals 12 residues. V lost 8 bases and J 5 bases, leaving 12 bases between the germline ends. The CDR3 nucleotides are TGTGCCAGCGGGACTCCTGCGGAGACCCAGTACTTC. It is translated as CASGTPAETQYF.

This clonotype was recorded at least ten times. V usage is TRBV9 and J usage is TRBJ2-1, with TRBD1 matching 7 bases. The CDR3 loop spans 17 amino acids. V lost 0 bases to trimming and J lost 0 bases; unmatched junction nucleotides: 6. Germline values: CDR1 SGDLS, CDR2 YYNGEE. CDR3 amino acids: CASSVAPRGSSYNEQFF. DNA for the CDR3: TGTGCCAGCAGCGTAGCCCCCAGGGGGAGCTCCTACAATGAGCAGTTCTTC.

Comments on this clonotype: This may be a read error, as it is one base from a much larger clone. The genes are TRBV20-1 and TRBJ2-5; weak D call: TRBD1 (6 bases). The CDR3 sequence is 13 residues long. Germline-derived CDR1 and CDR2 are DFQATT and SNEGSKA (reference sequence). The CDR3 DNA reads TGCAGTGCTAGGGGCCCAGGGGTTGAGACCCAGTGCTTC. Translated, it gives CSARGPGVETQCF.

This chain joins TRBV5-1 and TRBJ2-5; the match to TRBD2 covers 14 bases. This CDR3 contains 17 residues. Trimming removed 3 bases from V and 3 bases from J; junction bases left unmatched: 7. Per the germline V gene, CDR1 is SGHRS and CDR2 is YFSETQ. The CDR3 DNA follows: TGCGCCAGCAGCTGGGGGACTAGCGGGGGCACCAAAGAGACCCAGTACTTC. Translation: CASSWGTSGGTKETQYF. Full variable domain (rest looked up from reference TRBV5-1 and TRBJ2-5): KAGVTQTPRYLIKTRGQQVTLSCSPISGHRSVSWYQQTPGQGLQFLFEYFSETQRNKGNFPGRFSGRQFSNSRSEMNVSTLELGDSALYLCASSWGTSGGTKETQYFGPGTRLLVL.

This clonotype was recorded many times. DNA for the CDR3: TGTGCCAGCAGCCCCGCCAGGGGCGGGAACACTGAAGCTTTCTTT. Translated: CASSPARGGNTEAFF. This chain connects TRBV7-2 to TRBJ1-1; a possible D gene is TRBD1 (6 bases). The germline CDR1 and CDR2 sequences are SGHTA and FQGNSA. Between the trimmed V and J ends, which lost 5 bases and 1 base, there was a span of 14 bases. The CDR3 extends over 15 amino acids. The variable domain in full, completed from reference TRBV7-2 and TRBJ1-1, reads GAGVSQSPSNKVTEKGKDVELRCDPISGHTALYWYRQSLGQGLEFLIYFQGNSAPDKSGLPSDRFSAERTGGSVSTLTIQRTQQEDSAVYLCASSPARGGNTEAFFGQGTRLTVV.

This clonotype turned up a few times. The chain joins TRBV4-3 to TRBJ2-3; 9 bases agree with TRBD1. CDR3 length: 16 residues. Losses at the gene ends were 3 bases for V and 0 bases for J; bases not matched to a gene: 4. Germline CDR1 LGHNA, CDR2 YSLEER. The CDR3 DNA follows: TGCGCCAGCAGCCAGTCCGGACAGGGGAGCACAGATACGCAGTATTTT. This gives the protein CASSQSGQGSTDTQYF.

This clonotype appeared a few times. At one end, the junction sequence differs from germline, possibly due to a read error. This chain connects TRBV5-1 to TRBJ1-2; D is perhaps TRBD1 (6 bases). The CDR3 spans 13 residues. Per germline, CDR1 SGHRS and CDR2 YFSETQ. The CDR3 DNA reads TGCGCCAGCAGCTTACAGGGCGGCTATGGCTACATCTTC. This gives the protein CASSLQGGYGYIF.

The chain combines TRBV12-3 or TRBV12-4 with TRBJ2-7; 7 bases match TRBD2. The trim removed 5 bases at V and 6 bases at J, leaving 7 bases unmatched. CDR3 length equals 13 residues. Here the CDR3 DNA reads TGTGCCAGCAGTACGACTAGCTTGGGCGAGCAGTACTTC. Protein sequence: CASSTTSLGEQYF.

The J gene is TRBJ2-5, the V gene TRBV18, with unresolved D. This CDR3 has 13 amino acids. The germline CDR1 and CDR2 sequences are KGHSH and LQKENI. Between the trimmed V and J ends, which lost 6 bases and 5 bases, there was a span of 13 bases. CDR3 sequence (DNA): TGTGCCAGCTCTCAAACCCAGAGGGAGACCCAGTACTTC. This gives the protein CASSQTQRETQYF.

Ten or more counts support this clonotype. The V and J genes are TRBV7-9 and TRBJ1-2, with 7 bases lining up with TRBD1. CDR1 SEHNR and CDR2 FQNEAQ come from the germline V gene (reference sequence). After removal of 5 bases from V and 4 bases from J, the junction contained 10 bases not matched to a gene. The CDR3 extends over 15 amino acids. The CDR3 spells CASSPYPRDSYGYTF. As DNA, the CDR3 is TGTGCCAGCAGCCCCTATCCCCGGGACAGCTATGGCTACACCTTC. Looking up the rest from reference TRBV7-9 and TRBJ1-2 gives the full variable domain: DTGVSQNPRHKITKRGQNVTFRCDPISEHNRLYWYRQTLGQGPEFLTYFQNEAQLEKSRLLSDRFSAERPKGSFSTLEIQRTEQGDSAMYLCASSPYPRDSYGYTFGSGTRLTVV.

V gene TRBV6-6 combines with J gene TRBJ2-7; TRBD2 agrees at 8 bases. This CDR3 spans 15 amino acids. The J segment lost 4 bases and the V segment lost 4 bases, leaving 9 bases of the junction unmatched. Germline V CDR1 and CDR2: MNHNY, SVGAGI (reference sequence). CDR3 in amino acids: CASSSPAGASYEQYF. CDR3 DNA sequence: TGTGCCAGCAGTTCCCCAGCGGGGGCCTCGTACGAGCAGTACTTC.

The rearrangement uses TRBV20-1 and TRBJ2-1; D is perhaps TRBD1 or TRBD2 (5 bases each). V was clipped by 3 bases and J by 4 bases, with 10 bases between them. The germline V gene has CDR1 DFQATT and CDR2 SNEGSKA (reference sequence). The CDR3 runs to 13 residues. CDR3 amino acids: CSASGREYNEQFF. The CDR3 DNA follows: TGCAGTGCTAGTGGCAGGGAGTACAATGAGCAGTTCTTC.

This clonotype has ten or more counts. Germline is not matched at one junction end, which may reflect a read error. The genes are TRBV5-1 and TRBJ2-6, with a tentative D call TRBD1 (5 bases). The CDR3 has 15 amino acids. Germline CDR1 is SGHRS and CDR2 is YFSETQ. The CDR3: CASSFTGSGANVLTF. In DNA form, the CDR3 reads TGTGCCAGCAGTTTTACAGGCTCTGGGGCCAACGTCCTGACTTTC.

CDR3 in amino acids: CSARAGSYNQPQHF. In DNA form, the CDR3 reads TGCAGTGCTAGAGCAGGGTCCTATAATCAGCCCCAGCATTTT. The chain links TRBV20-1 to TRBJ1-5; TRBD1 is a possible D gene (5 bases). Between the trimmed V and J ends, which lost 1 base and 4 bases, there was a span of 11 bases. CDR1 and CDR2 from the germline V gene are DFQATT and SNEGSKA (reference sequence). The CDR3 is made up of 14 amino acids.

The gene calls are TRBV6-2 or TRBV6-3 and TRBJ2-5; D is unclear. The CDR3 sequence is 13 residues long. Germline V gene lookup returns CDR1 MNHEY and CDR2 SVGEGT. V was trimmed by 2 bases and J by 3 bases, leaving 7 bases between them. In DNA form, the CDR3 reads TGTGCCAGCAGTTACACCCTTAAAGAGACCCAGTACTTC. This encodes CASSYTLKETQYF.

This clonotype appeared a few times. V is TRBV28 and J is TRBJ1-5; 12 nucleotides match TRBD1. Germline values: CDR1 MDHEN, CDR2 SYDVKM. The V and J ends lost 9 bases and 8 bases, in that order; junction bases with no gene match: 14. The CDR3 is made up of 16 amino acids. The CDR3 coding sequence is TGTGCCAGTAGATCCCCTGGGACAGGGGGCTATAAGCCCCAGCATTTT. This gives the protein CASRSPGTGGYKPQHF.

The CDR3 is CATSDPPRETQYF. DNA of the CDR3: TGTGCCACCAGTGATCCACCTAGAGAGACCCAGTACTTC. The chain uses TRBV24-1 and TRBJ2-5, with D uncertain. Trimming took off 3 bases at V and 4 bases at J, with 8 bases between the two ends. Germline-derived CDR1 and CDR2 are KGHDR and SFDVKD. This CDR3 comprises 13 residues.